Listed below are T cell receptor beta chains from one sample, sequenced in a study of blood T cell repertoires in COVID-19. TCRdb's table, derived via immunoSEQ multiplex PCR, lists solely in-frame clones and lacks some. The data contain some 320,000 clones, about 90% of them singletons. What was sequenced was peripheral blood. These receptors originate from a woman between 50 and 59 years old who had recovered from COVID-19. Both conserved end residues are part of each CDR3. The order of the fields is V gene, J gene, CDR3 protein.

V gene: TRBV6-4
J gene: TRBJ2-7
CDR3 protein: CASSTDRGYEQYF

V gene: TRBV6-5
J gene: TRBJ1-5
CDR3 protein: CASSSGSQPQHF

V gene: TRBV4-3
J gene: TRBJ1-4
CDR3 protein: CASSQEWQAFEKLFF

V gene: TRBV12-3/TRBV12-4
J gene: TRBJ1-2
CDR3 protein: CASTTGGGYGYTF

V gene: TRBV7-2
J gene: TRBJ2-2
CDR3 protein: CASSLTGGTGELFF

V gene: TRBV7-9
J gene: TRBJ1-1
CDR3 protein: CASSLAGSLEAFF

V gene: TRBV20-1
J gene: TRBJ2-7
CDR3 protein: CRASPGTETYEQYF

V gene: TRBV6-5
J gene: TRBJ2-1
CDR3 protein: CASSYSSVYNEQFF

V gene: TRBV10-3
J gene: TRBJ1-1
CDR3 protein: CAISDRDSEAFF

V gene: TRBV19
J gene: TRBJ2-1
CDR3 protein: CASSIAGQGSNEQFF

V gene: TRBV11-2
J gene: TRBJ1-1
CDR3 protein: CASSLTSRDLGTEAFF

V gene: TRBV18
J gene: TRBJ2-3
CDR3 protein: CASSPLSRTDTQYF

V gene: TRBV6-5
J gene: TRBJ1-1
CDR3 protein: CASSLGQADSEAFF

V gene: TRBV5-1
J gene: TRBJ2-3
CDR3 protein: CASSLDRGADTQYF

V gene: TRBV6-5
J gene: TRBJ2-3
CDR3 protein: CASRTGGVDTQYF

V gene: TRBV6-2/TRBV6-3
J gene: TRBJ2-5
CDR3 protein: CASSDGLAGTETQYF

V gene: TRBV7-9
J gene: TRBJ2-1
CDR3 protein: CASIEFNEQFF

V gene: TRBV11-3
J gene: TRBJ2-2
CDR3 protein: CASSLRTGELFF

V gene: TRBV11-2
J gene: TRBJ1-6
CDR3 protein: CASSLLSIRAPLHF

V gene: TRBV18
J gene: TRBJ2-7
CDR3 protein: CASSTFESYEQYF

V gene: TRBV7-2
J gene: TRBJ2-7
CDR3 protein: CASSLVGLTAYEQYF

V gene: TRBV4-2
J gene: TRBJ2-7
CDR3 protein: CASSQDLWGDSLYEQYF

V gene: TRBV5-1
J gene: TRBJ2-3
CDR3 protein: CASSSVTSGSFNAQYF

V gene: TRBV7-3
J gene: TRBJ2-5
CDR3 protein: CASSLSRQETQYF

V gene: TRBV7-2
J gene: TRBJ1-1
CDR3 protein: CASSATTGEAFF

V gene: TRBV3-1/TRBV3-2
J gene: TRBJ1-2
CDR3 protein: CASSQDPTGGVYGYTF

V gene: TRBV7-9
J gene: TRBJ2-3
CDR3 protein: CASSPRTSGAGEYF

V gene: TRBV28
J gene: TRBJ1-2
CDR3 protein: CASSHRDGYTF

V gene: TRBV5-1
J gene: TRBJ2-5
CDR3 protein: CASSWRTGQETQYF

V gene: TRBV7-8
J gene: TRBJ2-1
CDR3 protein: CASSPQTSGRGYNEQFF

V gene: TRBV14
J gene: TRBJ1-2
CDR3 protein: CASSQGLGTSYTF

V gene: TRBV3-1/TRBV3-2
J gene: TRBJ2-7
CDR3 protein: CASSQGQGRSSPEQYF

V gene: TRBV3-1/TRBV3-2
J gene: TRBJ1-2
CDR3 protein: CASSPQWTGSGYTF

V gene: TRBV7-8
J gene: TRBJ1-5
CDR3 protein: CASSLWDRGQGNQPQHF

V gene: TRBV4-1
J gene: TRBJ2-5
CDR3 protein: CASSQLGLAGDQTQYF

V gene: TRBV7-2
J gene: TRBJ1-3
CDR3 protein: CASSLTGVGGNTIYF

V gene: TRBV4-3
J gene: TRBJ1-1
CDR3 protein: CASSQVKPMASWNTEAFF

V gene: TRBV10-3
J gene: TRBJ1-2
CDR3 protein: CAISVGSWVDGYTF

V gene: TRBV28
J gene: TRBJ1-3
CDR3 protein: CASSFVQGSGNTIYF

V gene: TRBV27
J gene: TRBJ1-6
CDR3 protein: CASSGQGAGSPLHF

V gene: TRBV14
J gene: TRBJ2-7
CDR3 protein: CASSTPSGGRYEQYF

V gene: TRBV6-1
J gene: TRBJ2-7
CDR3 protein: CASSDTGSYEQYF

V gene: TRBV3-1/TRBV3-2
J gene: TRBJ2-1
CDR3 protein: CASSHLPFPPQGEPGNEQFF

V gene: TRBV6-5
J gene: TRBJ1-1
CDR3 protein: CASRREGLNTEAFF

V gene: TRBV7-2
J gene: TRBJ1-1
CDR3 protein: CASSPKTTWSEAFF

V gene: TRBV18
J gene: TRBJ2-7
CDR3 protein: CASSPALQGSYEQYF

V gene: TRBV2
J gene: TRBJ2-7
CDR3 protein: CATKALRGAGDEQYF

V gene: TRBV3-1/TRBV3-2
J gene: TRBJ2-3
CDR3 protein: CASSQIGSLADTQYF

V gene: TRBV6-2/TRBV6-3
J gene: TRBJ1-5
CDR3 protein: CASSYTGGYQPQHF

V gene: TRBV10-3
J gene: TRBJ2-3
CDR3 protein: CAIVLAEGTDTQYF

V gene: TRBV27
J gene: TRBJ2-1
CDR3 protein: CASTSIAGASYNEQFF

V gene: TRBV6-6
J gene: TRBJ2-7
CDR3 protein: CASSYLRGYYEQYF

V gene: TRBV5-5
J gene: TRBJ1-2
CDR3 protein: CASSPGVGQGAQGYTF

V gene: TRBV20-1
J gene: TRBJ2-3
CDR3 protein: CSASERGGTTDTQYF

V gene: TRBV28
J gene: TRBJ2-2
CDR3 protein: CASSLLAGGPNTGELFF